Following are 17 T cell receptor beta chains from one sample sequenced in a study of OX40 agonist ivuxolimab in advanced cancers. Repertoires were generated with immunoSEQ multiplex PCR, while TCRdb's copy carries only in-frame clones and drops some. This sample has approximately 65,000 clones, with roughly 90% found just once. This sample comprised CD4+ or CD8+ T cells sorted from blood, obtained in a trial of the OX40 agonist ivuxolimab. These TCRs come from an adult with an advanced solid tumor such as melanoma, head and neck, liver or kidney cancer.

The V and J genes are TRBV7-9 and TRBJ2-3; D is unresolved. Germline V gives CDR1 SEHNR, CDR2 FQNEAQ (reference sequence). This CDR3 comprises 13 residues. V dropped 3 bases and J dropped 6 bases, with 10 bases sitting between them. This CDR3 reads CASSFDGWDTQYF. The DNA of the CDR3 is TGTGCCAGCAGCTTTGACGGATGGGATACGCAGTATTTT.

The J gene is TRBJ1-3, the V gene TRBV19, with 8 bases fitting TRBD1. This CDR3 contains 14 residues. Germline trimming cut 7 bases from V and 4 bases from J; bases unmatched to any gene: 6. CDR1 LNHDA and CDR2 SQIVND come from the germline V gene (reference sequence). CDR3 coding DNA: TGTGCCAGTATCGCCAGGGGGCCAGGAAACACCATATATTTT. Amino acid sequence: CASIARGPGNTIYF.

This chain joins TRBV6-5 and TRBJ1-4; D unclear. The germline V gene has CDR1 MNHEY and CDR2 SVGAGI. The CDR3 extends over 16 amino acids. Trimming cost V 3 bases and J 0 bases, with 11 bases left between them. CDR3 amino acids: CASSYSPPATNEKLFF. Here the CDR3 DNA reads TGTGCCAGCAGTTATTCCCCGCCGGCAACTAATGAAAAACTGTTTTTT.

The chain links TRBV7-2 to TRBJ2-1; 9 bases line up with TRBD2. This CDR3 is built from 15 residues. V lost 1 base to trimming and J lost 9 bases; unmatched junction nucleotides: 7. Germline V CDR1 and CDR2: SGHTA, FQGNSA. CDR3 coding DNA: TGTGCCAGCAGCTTAGAGTCTAGCGGGGCGAGTGAGCAGTTCTTC. It specifies CASSLESSGASEQFF.

This chain joins TRBV4-2 and TRBJ2-2; 10 bases fit TRBD2. This CDR3 comprises 17 residues. Per the germline V gene, CDR1 is LGHNA and CDR2 is YNFKEQ. The junction had 12 bases not matched to a gene; V was cut back by 4 bases and J by 7 bases. Written as DNA, the CDR3 is TGTGCCAGCAGCCCCAGGGGAGCGGGGGGGACCGGCGGGGAGCTGTTTTTT. Protein product: CASSPRGAGGTGGELFF.

This chain links TRBV28 with TRBJ2-5; 7 bases map to TRBD1. Germline values: CDR1 MDHEN, CDR2 SYDVKM. V dropped 2 bases and J dropped 2; count of bases not matched to a gene: 5. The CDR3 loop spans 15 amino acids. Here the CDR3 reads CASSLPRQGQETQYF. CDR3 bases: TGTGCCAGCAGTTTACCGCGACAGGGTCAAGAGACCCAGTACTTC. Full variable domain (missing parts from reference TRBV28 and TRBJ2-5): DVKVTQSSRYLVKRTGEKVFLECVQDMDHENMFWYRQDPGLGLRLIYFSYDVKMKEKGDIPEGYSVSREKKERFSLILESASTNQTSMYLCASSLPRQGQETQYFGPGTRLLVL.

The J gene is TRBJ2-3, the V gene TRBV2; no clear D. Germline V gene lookup returns CDR1 SNHLY and CDR2 FYNNEI. This CDR3 spans 11 amino acids. In nucleotides, the CDR3 is TGTGCAGGCGCAAGCACAGATACGCAGTATTTT. Translation: CAGASTDTQYF.

V and J are TRBV9 and TRBJ2-1, with TRBD2 matching 7 bases. V lost 0 bases to trimming and J lost 0 bases; unmatched junction nucleotides: 12. Germline CDR1 and CDR2: SGDLS and YYNGEE. This CDR3 contains 19 residues. CDR3 protein: CASSVVGGSGVSSYNEQFF. CDR3 sequence (DNA): TGTGCCAGCAGCGTAGTCGGGGGGAGCGGGGTTAGCTCCTACAATGAGCAGTTCTTC.

The count of this clone is one. The V call is TRBV5-1, the J call TRBJ2-7; TRBD1 matches 9 bases. Per germline, CDR1 SGHRS and CDR2 YFSETQ. CDR3 length: 15 amino acids. V lost 4 bases, J lost 3 bases, and 8 bases stayed unmatched. The CDR3 loop is CASSPPGQGFYEQYF. The CDR3 coding sequence is TGCGCCAGCAGCCCTCCGGGACAGGGTTTCTACGAGCAGTACTTC.

This rearrangement joins TRBV5-1 to TRBJ2-3; D unclear. The germline gives CDR1 SGHRS, CDR2 YFSETQ. This CDR3 region has 15 residues. Deletions cut 0 bases from V and 4 bases from J, with 12 bases between. The CDR3 sequence: CASSLGLLSPDTQYF. CDR3 in DNA: TGCGCCAGCAGCTTGGGGCTCTTGAGCCCAGATACGCAGTATTTT.

This sequence joins TRBV10-3 and TRBJ2-5; tentative D call: TRBD1 (6 bases). The V end was cut by 4 bases, the J end by 0 bases, with 15 bases between. Germline CDR1 and CDR2: ENHRY and SYGVKD. The CDR3 extends over 16 amino acids. The CDR3 reads CAISGGGGSYQETQYF. The CDR3 DNA follows: TGTGCCATCAGTGGTGGGGGCGGTTCGTACCAAGAGACCCAGTACTTC.

The genes are TRBV9 and TRBJ1-2; 8 nucleotides agree with TRBD1. J was trimmed by 7 bases and V by 3 bases; bases with no gene match: 8. CDR1 is SGDLS and CDR2 is YYNGEE in the germline V gene. The CDR3 is 14 residues long. The CDR3 nucleotides are TGTGCCAGCAGCGCGGCTCAGGGGGCTTTTGGCTACACCTTC. Its translation is CASSAAQGAFGYTF.

This clone was detected only once. The chain uses TRBV6-5 and TRBJ1-2; the D is unclear. The germline V gene has CDR1 MNHEY and CDR2 SVGAGI. The CDR3 runs to 12 residues. The V end was cut by 5 bases, the J end by 4 bases, with 8 bases between. The DNA for the CDR3 is TGTGCCAGCAGTGCACAGTCCTATGGCTACACCTTC. Its protein is CASSAQSYGYTF.

The chain uses TRBV18 and TRBJ2-7; 9 nucleotides align to TRBD1. The germline V gene has CDR1 KGHSH and CDR2 LQKENI. V was clipped by 2 bases and J by 5 bases; unmatched bases: 13. The CDR3 spans 17 residues. As DNA, the CDR3 is TGTGCCAGCTCACCATTAGGACAGGGGTCCTCTGGCAACGAGCAGTACTTC. Protein product: CASSPLGQGSSGNEQYF.

V is TRBV11-1 and J is TRBJ2-7; 10 nucleotides match TRBD2. Per germline, CDR1 SGHAT and CDR2 FQDESV (reference sequence). Trimming cost V 5 bases and J 1 base; bases outside gene matches: 2. The length of the CDR3 is 14 residues. The CDR3 sequence: CASSAAGGSYEQYF. In DNA, the CDR3 is TGTGCCAGCAGCGCAGCGGGGGGGTCCTACGAGCAGTACTTC.

V gene TRBV5-4 combines with J gene TRBJ1-3; D possibly corresponds to TRBD1 (6 bases). The length of the CDR3 is 17 residues. V lost 4 bases and J lost 3, with 20 bases in between. CDR1 and CDR2 from the germline V gene are SGHNT and YYREEE (reference sequence). CDR3: CASSRRGTIADGNTIYF. CDR3 nucleotide sequence: TGTGCCAGCAGCCGAAGGGGGACAATAGCAGATGGAAACACCATATATTTT.

This clone has only a few counts. The chain uses TRBV6-5 and TRBJ2-7; possible D gene TRBD1, 5 bases. V was trimmed by 0 bases and J by 3 bases, leaving 12 bases between them. The CDR3 extends over 15 amino acids. Germline CDR1 reads MNHEY; CDR2 reads SVGAGI. CDR3 DNA sequence: TGTGCCAGCAGTTACTCCCTTGCCAGGGACTACGAGCAGTACTTC. It yields the protein CASSYSLARDYEQYF.